This TCR beta chain is from a study of blood T cells in healthy people across ages. The study, taken as a whole, reports: There was a strong correlation between TCR beta diversity and naive T cell percentage.

Germline V gene lookup returns CDR1 MNHNY and CDR2 SVGAGI (reference sequence). The length of the CDR3 is 15 residues. V was cut by 5 bases and J by 2 bases, with 15 bases left in between. A J-beta primer mix and a sample-barcoded 5' primer were used in a second PCR of roughly 6 to 11 cycles. Each TCR beta cDNA got a 12-nucleotide random molecular identifier. MiXCR was run by TCRdb on the 5' RACE reads, yielding one entry per CDR3 protein. The sample has roughly 800,000 distinct CDR3 sequences; 36% are singletons. Isolated PBMCs totaled at least 6 million in each sample. Total RNA, at least 5 micrograms per sample, came from PBMCs. In its sample, this clonotype was seen many times. Its antigen is not known.

This receptor was obtained from a man in his late teens or twenties in good health. This chain uses TRBV6-6 with TRBJ2-5; weak D call: TRBD1 (6 bases). Sequencing used blood. The CDR3 region is CASSTPDRRQETQYF. DNA of the CDR3: TGTGCCAGCAGTACCCCTGACAGGCGGCAAGAGACCCAGTACTTC.